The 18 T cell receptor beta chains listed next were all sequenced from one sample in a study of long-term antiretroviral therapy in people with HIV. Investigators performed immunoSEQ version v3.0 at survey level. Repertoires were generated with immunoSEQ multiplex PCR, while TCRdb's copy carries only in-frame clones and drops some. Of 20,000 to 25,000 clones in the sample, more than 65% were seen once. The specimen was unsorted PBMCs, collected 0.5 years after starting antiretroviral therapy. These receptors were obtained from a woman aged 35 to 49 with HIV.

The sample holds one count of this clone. In DNA form, the CDR3 reads TGTGCCATCAGTGAGTCGGGGACGGACTATGGCTACACCTTC. Residues: CAISESGTDYGYTF. The genes are TRBV10-3 and TRBJ1-2; perhaps TRBD1 as D (5 bases). Germline assignment: CDR1 ENHRY and CDR2 SYGVKD. Trimming left V 0 bases short and J 3 bases short, with 8 bases between. The CDR3 contains 14 residues.

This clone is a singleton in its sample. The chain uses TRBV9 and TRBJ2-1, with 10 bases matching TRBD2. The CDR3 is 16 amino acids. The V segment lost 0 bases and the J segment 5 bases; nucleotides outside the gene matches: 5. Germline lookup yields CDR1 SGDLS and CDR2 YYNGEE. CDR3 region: CASSVVLAGKNNEQFF. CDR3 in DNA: TGTGCCAGCAGCGTAGTACTAGCGGGGAAAAACAATGAGCAGTTCTTC.

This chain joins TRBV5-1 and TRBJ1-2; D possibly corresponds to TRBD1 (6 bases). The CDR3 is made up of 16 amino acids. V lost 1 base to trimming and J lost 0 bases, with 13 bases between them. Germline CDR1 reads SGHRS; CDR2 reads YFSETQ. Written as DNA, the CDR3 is TGCGCCAGCAGCTTGACAGGGACGTCTACTAACTATGGCTACACCTTC. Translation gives CASSLTGTSTNYGYTF.

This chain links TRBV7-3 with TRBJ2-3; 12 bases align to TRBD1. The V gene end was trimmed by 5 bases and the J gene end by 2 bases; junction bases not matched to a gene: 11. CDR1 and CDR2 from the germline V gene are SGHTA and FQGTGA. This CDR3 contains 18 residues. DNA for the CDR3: TGTGCCAGCAGCCTTATACCGGGACAGGGGGCGGCCACAGATACGCAGTATTTT. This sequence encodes CASSLIPGQGAATDTQYF.

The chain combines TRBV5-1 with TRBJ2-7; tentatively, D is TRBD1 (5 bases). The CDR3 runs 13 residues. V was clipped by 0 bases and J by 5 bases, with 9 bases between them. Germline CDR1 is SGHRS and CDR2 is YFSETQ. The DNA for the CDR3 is TGCGCCAGCAGCTTGGATAGGGGCCACGAGCAGTACTTC. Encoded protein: CASSLDRGHEQYF.

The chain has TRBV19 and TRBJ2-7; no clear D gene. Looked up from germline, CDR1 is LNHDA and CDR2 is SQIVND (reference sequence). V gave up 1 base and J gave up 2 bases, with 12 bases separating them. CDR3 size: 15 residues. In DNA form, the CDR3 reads TGTGCCAGTAGTATAGGAGGTGGACCGGCCTACGAGCAGTACTTC. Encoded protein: CASSIGGGPAYEQYF.

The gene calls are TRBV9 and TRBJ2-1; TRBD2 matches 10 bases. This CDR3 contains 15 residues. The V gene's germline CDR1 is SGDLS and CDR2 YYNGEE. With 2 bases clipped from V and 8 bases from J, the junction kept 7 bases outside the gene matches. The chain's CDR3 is CASSVGTSEVDEQFF. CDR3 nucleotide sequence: TGTGCCAGCAGCGTCGGGACTAGCGAGGTGGATGAGCAGTTCTTC.

The CDR3 reads CASSWGQGTYEQYF. In DNA form, the CDR3 reads TGTGCCAGCAGCTGGGGACAGGGGACCTACGAGCAGTACTTC. The chain joins TRBV27 to TRBJ2-7; 10 positions agree with TRBD1. The length of the CDR3 is 14 residues. J gave up 2 bases and V 6 bases, and 4 bases lay outside the gene matches. The germline V gene has CDR1 MNHEY and CDR2 SMNVEV (reference sequence).

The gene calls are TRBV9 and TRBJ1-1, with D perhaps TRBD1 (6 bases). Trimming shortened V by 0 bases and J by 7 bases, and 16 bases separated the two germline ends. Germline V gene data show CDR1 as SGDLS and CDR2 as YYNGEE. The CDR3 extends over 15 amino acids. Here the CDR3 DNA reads TGTGCCAGCAGCGTAGAGCCAGGGGCCGGGAGTGAAGCTTTCTTT. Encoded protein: CASSVEPGAGSEAFF.

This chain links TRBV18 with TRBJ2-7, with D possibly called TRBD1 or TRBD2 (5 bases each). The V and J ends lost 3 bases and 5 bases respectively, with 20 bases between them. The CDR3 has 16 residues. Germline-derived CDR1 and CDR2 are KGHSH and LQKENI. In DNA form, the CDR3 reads TGTGCCAGCTCACCGCTCCGGGACGTGACCGGGAACGAGCAGTACTTC. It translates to CASSPLRDVTGNEQYF.

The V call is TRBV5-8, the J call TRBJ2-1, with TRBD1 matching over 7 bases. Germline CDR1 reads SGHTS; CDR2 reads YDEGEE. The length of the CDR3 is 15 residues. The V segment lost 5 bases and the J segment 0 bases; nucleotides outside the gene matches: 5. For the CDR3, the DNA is TGTGCCAGCAGACAGACAGGGATCTCCTACAATGAGCAGTTCTTC. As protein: CASRQTGISYNEQFF. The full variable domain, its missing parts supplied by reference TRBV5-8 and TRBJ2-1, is EAGVTQSPTHLIKTRGQQATLRCSPISGHTSVYWYQQALGLGLQFLLWYDEGEERNRGNFPPRFSGRQFPNYSSELNVNALELEDSALYLCASRQTGISYNEQFFGPGTRLTVL.

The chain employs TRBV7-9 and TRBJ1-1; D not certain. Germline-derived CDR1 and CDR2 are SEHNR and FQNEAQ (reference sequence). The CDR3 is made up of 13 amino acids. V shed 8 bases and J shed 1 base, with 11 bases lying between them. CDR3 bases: TGTGCCAGCGCCGGGGTCGAGAACACTGAAGCTTTCTTT. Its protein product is CASAGVENTEAFF.

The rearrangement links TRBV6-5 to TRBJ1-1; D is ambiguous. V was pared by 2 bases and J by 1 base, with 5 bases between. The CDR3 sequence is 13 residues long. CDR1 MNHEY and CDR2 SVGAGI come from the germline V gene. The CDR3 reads CASSYEGNTEAFF. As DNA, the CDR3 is TGTGCCAGCAGTTACGAGGGGAACACTGAAGCTTTCTTT.

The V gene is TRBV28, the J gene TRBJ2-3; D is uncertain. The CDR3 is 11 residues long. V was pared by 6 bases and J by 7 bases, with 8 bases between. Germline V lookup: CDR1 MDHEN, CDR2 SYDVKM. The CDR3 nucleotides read TGTGCCAGCAGCGAATGGAATACGCAGTATTTT. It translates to CASSEWNTQYF.

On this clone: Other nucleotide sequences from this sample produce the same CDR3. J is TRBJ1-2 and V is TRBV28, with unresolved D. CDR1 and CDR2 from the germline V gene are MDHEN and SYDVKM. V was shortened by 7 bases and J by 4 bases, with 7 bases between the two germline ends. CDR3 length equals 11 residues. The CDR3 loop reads CASTASYGYTF. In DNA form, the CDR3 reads TGTGCCAGCACAGCCAGCTATGGCTACACCTTC.

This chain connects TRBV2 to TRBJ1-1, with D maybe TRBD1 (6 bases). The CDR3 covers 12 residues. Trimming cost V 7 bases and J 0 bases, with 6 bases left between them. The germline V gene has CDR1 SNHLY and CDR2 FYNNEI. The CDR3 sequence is CASNRVNTEAFF. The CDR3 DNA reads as TGTGCCAGCAACAGGGTGAACACTGAAGCTTTCTTT.

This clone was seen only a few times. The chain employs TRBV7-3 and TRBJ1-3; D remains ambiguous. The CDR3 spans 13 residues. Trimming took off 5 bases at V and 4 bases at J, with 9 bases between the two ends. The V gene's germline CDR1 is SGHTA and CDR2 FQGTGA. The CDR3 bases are TGTGCCAGCAGCACTACGGGGGGAAACACCATATATTTT. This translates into CASSTTGGNTIYF. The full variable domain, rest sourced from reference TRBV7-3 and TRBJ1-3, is GAGVSQTPSNKVTEKGKYVELRCDPISGHTALYWYRQSLGQGPEFLIYFQGTGAADDSGLPNDRFFAVRPEGSVSTLKIQRTERGDSAVYLCASSTTGGNTIYFGEGSWLTVV.

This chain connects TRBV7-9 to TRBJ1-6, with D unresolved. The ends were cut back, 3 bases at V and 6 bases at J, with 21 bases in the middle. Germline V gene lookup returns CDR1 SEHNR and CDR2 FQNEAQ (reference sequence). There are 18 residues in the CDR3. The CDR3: CASSFRLPADFFNSPLHF. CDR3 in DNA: TGTGCCAGCAGCTTCCGTCTCCCAGCAGACTTTTTTAATTCACCCCTCCACTTT.